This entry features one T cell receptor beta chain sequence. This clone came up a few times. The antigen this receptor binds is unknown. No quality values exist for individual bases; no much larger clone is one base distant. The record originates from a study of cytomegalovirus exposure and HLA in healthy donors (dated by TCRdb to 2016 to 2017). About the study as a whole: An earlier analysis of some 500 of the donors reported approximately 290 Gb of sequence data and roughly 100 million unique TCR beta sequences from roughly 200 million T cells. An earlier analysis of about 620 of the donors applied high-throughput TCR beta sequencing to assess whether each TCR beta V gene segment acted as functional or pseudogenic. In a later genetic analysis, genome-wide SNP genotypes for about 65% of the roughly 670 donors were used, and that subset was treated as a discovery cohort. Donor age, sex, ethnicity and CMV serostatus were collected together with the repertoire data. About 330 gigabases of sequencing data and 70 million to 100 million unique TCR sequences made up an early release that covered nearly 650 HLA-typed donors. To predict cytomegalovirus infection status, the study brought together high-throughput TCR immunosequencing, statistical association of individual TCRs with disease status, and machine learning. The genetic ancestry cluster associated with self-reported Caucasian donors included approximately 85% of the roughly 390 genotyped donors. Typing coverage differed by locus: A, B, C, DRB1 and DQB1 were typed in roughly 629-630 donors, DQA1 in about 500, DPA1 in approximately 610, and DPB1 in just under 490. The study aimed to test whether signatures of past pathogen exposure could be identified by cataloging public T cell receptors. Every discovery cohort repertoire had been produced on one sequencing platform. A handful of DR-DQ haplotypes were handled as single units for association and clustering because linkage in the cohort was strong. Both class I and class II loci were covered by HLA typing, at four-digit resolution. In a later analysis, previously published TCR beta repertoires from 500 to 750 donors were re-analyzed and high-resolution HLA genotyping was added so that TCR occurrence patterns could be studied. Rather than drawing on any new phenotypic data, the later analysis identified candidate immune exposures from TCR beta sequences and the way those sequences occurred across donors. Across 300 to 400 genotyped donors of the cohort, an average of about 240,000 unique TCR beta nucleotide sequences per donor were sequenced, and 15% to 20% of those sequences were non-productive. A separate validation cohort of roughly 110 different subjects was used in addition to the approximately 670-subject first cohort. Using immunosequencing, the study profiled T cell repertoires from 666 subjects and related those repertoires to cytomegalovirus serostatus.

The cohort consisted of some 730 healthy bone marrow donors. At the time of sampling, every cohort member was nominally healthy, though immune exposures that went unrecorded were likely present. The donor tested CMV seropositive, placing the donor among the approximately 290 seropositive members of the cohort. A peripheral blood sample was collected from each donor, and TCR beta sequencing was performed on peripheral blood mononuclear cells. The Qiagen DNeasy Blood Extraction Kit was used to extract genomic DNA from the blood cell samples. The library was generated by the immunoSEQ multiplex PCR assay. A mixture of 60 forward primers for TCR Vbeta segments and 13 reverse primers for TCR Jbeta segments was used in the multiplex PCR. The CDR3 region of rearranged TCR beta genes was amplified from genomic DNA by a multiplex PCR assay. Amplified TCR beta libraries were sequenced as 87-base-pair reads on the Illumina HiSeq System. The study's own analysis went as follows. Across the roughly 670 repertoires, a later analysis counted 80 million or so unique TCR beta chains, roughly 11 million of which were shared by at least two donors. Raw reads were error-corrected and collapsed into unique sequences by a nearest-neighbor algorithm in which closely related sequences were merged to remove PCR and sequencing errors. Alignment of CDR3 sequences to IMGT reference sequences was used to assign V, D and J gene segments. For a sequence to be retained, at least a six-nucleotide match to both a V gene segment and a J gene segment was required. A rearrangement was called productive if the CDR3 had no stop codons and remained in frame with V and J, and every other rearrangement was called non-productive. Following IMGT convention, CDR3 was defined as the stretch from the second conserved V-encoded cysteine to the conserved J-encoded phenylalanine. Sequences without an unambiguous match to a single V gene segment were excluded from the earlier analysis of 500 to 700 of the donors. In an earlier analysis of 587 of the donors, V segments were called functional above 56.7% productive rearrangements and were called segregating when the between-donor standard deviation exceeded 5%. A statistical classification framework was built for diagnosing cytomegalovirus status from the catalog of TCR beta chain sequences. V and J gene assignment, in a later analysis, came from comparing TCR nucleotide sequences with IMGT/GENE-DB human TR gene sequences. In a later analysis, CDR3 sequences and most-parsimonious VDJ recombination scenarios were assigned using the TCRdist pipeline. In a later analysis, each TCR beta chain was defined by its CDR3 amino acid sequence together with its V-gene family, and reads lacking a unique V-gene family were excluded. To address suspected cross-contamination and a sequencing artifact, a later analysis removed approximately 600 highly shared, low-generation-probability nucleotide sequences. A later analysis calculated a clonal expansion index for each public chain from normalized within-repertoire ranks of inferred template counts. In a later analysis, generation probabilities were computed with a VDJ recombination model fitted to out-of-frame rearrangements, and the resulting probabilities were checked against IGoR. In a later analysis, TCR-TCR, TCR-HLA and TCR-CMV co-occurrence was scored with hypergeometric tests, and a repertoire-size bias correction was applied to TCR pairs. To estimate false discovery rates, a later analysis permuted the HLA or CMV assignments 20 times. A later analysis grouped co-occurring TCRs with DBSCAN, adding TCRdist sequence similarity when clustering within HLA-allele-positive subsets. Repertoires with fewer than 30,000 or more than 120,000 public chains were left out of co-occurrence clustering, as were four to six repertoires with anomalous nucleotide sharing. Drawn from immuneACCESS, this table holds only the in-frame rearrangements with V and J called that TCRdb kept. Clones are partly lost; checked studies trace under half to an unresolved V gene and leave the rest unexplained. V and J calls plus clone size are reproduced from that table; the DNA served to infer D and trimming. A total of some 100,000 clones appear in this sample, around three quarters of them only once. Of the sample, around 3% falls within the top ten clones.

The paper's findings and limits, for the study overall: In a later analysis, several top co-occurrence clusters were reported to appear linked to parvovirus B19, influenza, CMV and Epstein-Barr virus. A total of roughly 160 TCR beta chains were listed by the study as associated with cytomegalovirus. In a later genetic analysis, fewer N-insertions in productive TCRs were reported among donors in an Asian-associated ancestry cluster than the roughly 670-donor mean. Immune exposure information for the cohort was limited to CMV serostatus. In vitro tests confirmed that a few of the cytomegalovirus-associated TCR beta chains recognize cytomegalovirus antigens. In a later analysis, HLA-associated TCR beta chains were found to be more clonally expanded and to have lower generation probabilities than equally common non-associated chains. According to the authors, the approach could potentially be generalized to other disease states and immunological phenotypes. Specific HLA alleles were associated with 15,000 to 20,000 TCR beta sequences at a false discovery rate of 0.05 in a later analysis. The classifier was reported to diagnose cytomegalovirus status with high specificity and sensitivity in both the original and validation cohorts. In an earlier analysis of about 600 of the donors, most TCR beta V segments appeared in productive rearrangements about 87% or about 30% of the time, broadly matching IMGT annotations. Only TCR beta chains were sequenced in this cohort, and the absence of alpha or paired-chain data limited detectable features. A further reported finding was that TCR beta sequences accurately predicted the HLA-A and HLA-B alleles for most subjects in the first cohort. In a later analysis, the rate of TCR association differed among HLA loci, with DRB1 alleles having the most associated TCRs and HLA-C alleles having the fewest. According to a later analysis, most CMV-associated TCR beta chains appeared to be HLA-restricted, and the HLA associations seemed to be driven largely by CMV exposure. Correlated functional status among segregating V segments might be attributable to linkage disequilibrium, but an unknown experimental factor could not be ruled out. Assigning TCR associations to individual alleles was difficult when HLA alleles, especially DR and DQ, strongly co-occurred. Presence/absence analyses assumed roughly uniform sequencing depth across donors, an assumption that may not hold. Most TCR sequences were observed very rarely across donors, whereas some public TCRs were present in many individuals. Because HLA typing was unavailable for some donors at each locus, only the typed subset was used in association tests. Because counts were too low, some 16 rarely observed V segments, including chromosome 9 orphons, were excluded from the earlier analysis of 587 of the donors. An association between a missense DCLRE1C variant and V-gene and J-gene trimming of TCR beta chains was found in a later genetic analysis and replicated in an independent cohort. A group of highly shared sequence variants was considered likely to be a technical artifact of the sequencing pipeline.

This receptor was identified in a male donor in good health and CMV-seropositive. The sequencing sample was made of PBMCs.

The sequence in DNA is TGTGCCAGCAGTGTTGGGACAGGGGAACAGCCCCAGCATTTT. This encodes CASSVGTGEQPQHF. The sequence links TRBV2 to TRBJ1-5; 10 bases in the junction line up with TRBD1. Reading from cysteine to phenylalanine, the CDR3 counts 14 amino acids. Kept here is only the CDR3 DNA, which spans 42 bases and is read in frame from base 1. V is pruned by 4 bases and J by 7 bases, leaving 4 bases of the junction without a gene match. Via the germline V gene, CDR1 is SNHLY and CDR2 FYNNEI.